This T cell receptor beta chain was obtained from a study of shared clonotypes between healthy human individuals. Study-wide results and limits: Relative to clonotypes present in all four donors, those not shared had lower generation probabilities. Incompleteness in sorted-subset sequencing, despite large depth, was shown by rarefaction.

The CDR3 runs to 16 residues. Trimming cost V 5 bases and J 2 bases, with 16 bases left between them. CDR1 is MDHEN, CDR2 SYDVKM, per germline. A note on this clone: Its specificity is unknown.

Sequencing was at deep level. Clones were sequenced by immunoSEQ multiplex PCR, and TCRdb holds only the in-frame ones, with some missing. The table includes some 660,000 clones, around 78% detected once. The TCR sequence derives from a woman aged 30 to 39 in good health. Sequencing input: memory CD4+ T cells sorted from blood. The subset was: CD45RA-negative fraction. This rearrangement joins TRBV28 to TRBJ2-4; D is perhaps TRBD2 (5 bases). CDR3 sequence: CASSPLDSGTKNIQYF. For the CDR3, the DNA is TGTGCCAGCAGTCCCTTGGACTCGGGAACCAAAAACATTCAGTACTTC. The variable domain in full, with the rest retrieved from reference TRBV28 and TRBJ2-4, is DVKVTQSSRYLVKRTGEKVFLECVQDMDHENMFWYRQDPGLGLRLIYFSYDVKMKEKGDIPEGYSVSREKKERFSLILESASTNQTSMYLCASSPLDSGTKNIQYFGAGTRLSVL.